The 13 T cell receptor beta chains presented below share a single source sample, sequenced in a study of T cell clonality in common variable immunodeficiency. Profiled with immunoSEQ multiplex PCR; TCRdb holds only in-frame clones, not every one. This repertoire holds fewer than 75,000 clones, and none appear only once. The material sequenced was peripheral blood mononuclear cells. Receptors originate from a person aged 18 to 70 in good health.

This clone was counted many times. The read terminates 3 residues before the CDR3 end, so the remaining end is supplied by the germline J gene. The chain recombines TRBV5-1 with TRBJ1-1, with no clear D. Trimming left V 4 bases short and J 4 bases short, with 14 bases between. CDR1 SGHRS and CDR2 YFSETQ come from the germline V gene. There are 14 residues in the CDR3. CDR3 in amino acids: CASSPGLEGTEAFF. The part of the CDR3 DNA that was read is TGCGCCAGCAGCCCCGGTCTGGAGGGCACTGAA. Full variable domain (missing parts from reference TRBV5-1 and TRBJ1-1): KAGVTQTPRYLIKTRGQQVTLSCSPISGHRSVSWYQQTPGQGLQFLFEYFSETQRNKGNFPGRFSGRQFSNSRSEMNVSTLELGDSALYLCASSPGLEGTEAFFGQGTRLTVV.

This clone has ten or more counts. The read ends 3 residues before the CDR3 terminus; that terminus is restored from the germline J gene. The V and J genes are TRBV18 and TRBJ2-7; possibly TRBD1 for D (5 bases). Per germline, CDR1 KGHSH and CDR2 LQKENI. V lost 6 bases to trimming and J lost 3 bases, with 18 bases between them. This CDR3 contains 15 residues. The chain's CDR3 is CASSPRDSNLYEQYF. CDR3 bases read: TGTGCCAGCTCCCCCCGTGACAGCAACCTCTACGAG. The entire variable domain, with the rest obtained from reference TRBV18 and TRBJ2-7, is as follows: NAGVMQNPRHLVRRRGQEARLRCSPMKGHSHVYWYRQLPEEGLKFMVYLQKENIIDESGMPKERFSAEFPKEGPSILRIQQVVRGDSAAYFCASSPRDSNLYEQYFGPGTRLTVT.

In this sample, this clone turned up a few times. CDR3 region: CASSLVGPTYEQYF. CDR3 DNA (partial): TGCGCCAGCAGCTTGGTAGGGCCGACCTACGAG. V usage is TRBV5-1 and J usage is TRBJ2-7; D not resolved. The read ends 3 residues early relative to the CDR3; the germline J gene fills the gap. Germline CDR1 is SGHRS and CDR2 is YFSETQ. The CDR3 extends over 14 amino acids. Between the trimmed V and J ends, which lost 0 bases and 2 bases, there was a span of 9 bases.

At least ten counts were recorded for this clone. Read coverage stops 3 residues before the CDR3 terminus; the germline J gene supplies the remainder. The J gene is TRBJ2-7, the V gene TRBV30; TRBD1 matches at 7 bases. Germline CDR1 GTSNPN, CDR2 SVGIG (reference sequence). V shed 5 bases, J shed 2 bases, and the junction held 6 bases outside the gene matches. This CDR3 contains 13 residues. The sequenced part of the CDR3 DNA is TGTGCCTGGTCCCGGACAGGCACCTACGAG. Protein sequence: CAWSRTGTYE. The full CDR3 reads CAWSRTGTYEQYF.

There are a few counts of this clone. The CDR3 is cut off 3 residues early in the read; its end comes from the germline J gene. The chain couples TRBV5-1 to TRBJ2-1; 8 nucleotides agree with TRBD1. The V segment lost 0 bases and the J segment 7 bases; nucleotides outside the gene matches: 9. This CDR3 spans 16 amino acids. Per germline, CDR1 SGHRS and CDR2 YFSETQ. Incomplete CDR3 DNA: TGCGCCAGCAGCTTGGCTAGCAGGGGGCGCCTAAATGAG. Amino acids: CASSLASRGRLNE. The full CDR3 protein reads CASSLASRGRLNEQFF.

This clone has at least ten counts. The CDR3 here is CSVGTGGYGGELFF. The covered CDR3 bases are TGCAGCGTTGGGACAGGGGGCTACGGCGGGGAG. The chain joins TRBV29-1 to TRBJ2-2, with 11 bases identical to TRBD1. The read ends 3 residues early relative to the CDR3; the germline J gene fills the gap. CDR1 is SQVTM, CDR2 ANQGSEA, per germline. The CDR3 extends over 14 amino acids. The junction had 5 bases not matched to a gene; V was cut back by 4 bases and J by 7 bases.

To note about this clone: The DNA ends 3 residues before the CDR3 does, and the rest of the CDR3 is filled in from the germline J gene. This chain connects TRBV5-8 to TRBJ1-5, with D perhaps matching TRBD1 (6 bases). The CDR3 length is 13 residues. V lost 5 bases and J lost 7, with 13 bases in between. The germline gives CDR1 SGHTS, CDR2 YDEGEE. The CDR3: CASRLQGSQPQHF. Incomplete CDR3 DNA: TGTGCCAGCAGACTACAGGGTAGCCAGCCC.

This clone was detected many times. The CDR3 end falls 3 residues outside the read, so it is completed with the germline J gene. The V call is TRBV5-6, the J call TRBJ1-1; a possible D gene is TRBD1 (6 bases). The CDR3 spans 15 residues. Germline assignment: CDR1 SGHDT and CDR2 YYEEEE. V was clipped by 4 bases and J by 3 bases, with 16 bases between them. CDR3 region: CASSPRQARYTEAFF. The CDR3 bases that were read are TGTGCCAGCAGCCCTCGACAGGCCCGTTACACTGAA. Full variable domain (outside the CDR3, taken from reference TRBV5-6 and TRBJ1-1): DAGVTQSPTHLIKTRGQQVTLRCSPKSGHDTVSWYQQALGQGPQFIFQYYEEEERQRGNFPDRFSGHQFPNYSSELNVNALLLGDSALYLCASSPRQARYTEAFFGQGTRLTVV.

This clone has ten or more counts. The CDR3 end is not reached by the read, which stops 3 residues before it; the germline J gene fills it in. The chain employs TRBV28 and TRBJ1-2, with TRBD1 as a possible D gene (5 bases). Germline assignment: CDR1 MDHEN and CDR2 SYDVKM. The V end lost 7 bases, the J end lost 4 bases, and 22 bases lay between the germline ends. This CDR3 is 16 amino acids long. The CDR3 spells CASTYHLGGVLYGYTF. Incomplete CDR3 DNA: TGTGCCAGCACTTATCACTTGGGGGGAGTCCTCTATGGC.

This clone was observed many times. Coverage ceases 3 residues before the CDR3 finishes, and the germline J gene fills in the end. The rearrangement uses TRBV5-6 and TRBJ1-6, with a weak D call TRBD1 (5 bases). The V gene lost 2 bases and the J gene lost 10 bases, with 16 bases spanning the gap. CDR3 length: 15 amino acids. Germline V lookup: CDR1 SGHDT, CDR2 YYEEEE. CDR3 DNA (partial): TGTGCCAGCAGCTTCCAAGGGGCGCCGAGATCACCC. Its protein is CASSFQGAPRSP. The entire CDR3 protein reads CASSFQGAPRSPLHF.

This clone was observed many times. The read terminates 3 residues ahead of where the CDR3 ends, so the germline J gene completes it. The V gene is TRBV7-8, the J gene TRBJ1-4, with unresolved D. The V gene's germline CDR1 is SGHVS and CDR2 FQNEAQ. The CDR3 contains 15 residues. Trimming stripped 4 bases from V and 8 bases from J, with 17 bases between. The CDR3 reads CASSSPPALGEKLFF. Partial CDR3 DNA: TGTGCCAGCAGCTCCCCCCCGGCACTAGGGGAAAAA.

This clone was seen ten or more times. The read finishes 3 residues shy of the CDR3 end, and the germline J gene is used to complete it. The chain has TRBV7-3 and TRBJ1-1, with D perhaps matching TRBD1 (5 bases). The CDR3 length is 13 residues. CDR1 is SGHTA, CDR2 FQGTGA, per germline. V was clipped by 2 bases and J by 6 bases, with 10 bases between them. CDR3 region: CASSLQGNAEAFF. The DNA read from the CDR3 is TGTGCCAGCAGCTTACAGGGTAACGCTGAA.

A remark on this clone: Coverage ceases 3 residues before the CDR3 finishes, and the germline J gene fills in the end. This sequence joins TRBV2 and TRBJ1-6; weak D call: TRBD1 (6 bases). This CDR3 has 14 residues. Germline values: CDR1 SNHLY, CDR2 FYNNEI. V was cut by 8 bases and J by 8 bases, with 16 bases left in between. The CDR3 protein is CASFATGTDSPLHF. The DNA read from the CDR3 is TGTGCCAGCTTTGCGACAGGTACCGATTCACCC.